What follows is one TCR beta chain and its context. What it recognizes is unknown. These data originate in a study of T cell responses to AZD1222 COVID-19 vaccine. Study as a whole: Timing groups of about 4 and about 12 weeks for second doses were pooled. Regarding the study as a whole: Mostly white British, mostly female donors; authors suggested clonal diversity may be underestimated. Baseline seropositivity characterized only a handful of AZD1222 recipients. The study found vaccine-associated CD4 TCRs spanning spike, dominant at 160-218 and 743-854.

The table came from immunoSEQ multiplex PCR; TCRdb's copy has only in-frame clones and leaves some out. Of tens of thousands of clones listed, over 75% are singletons. This specimen was peripheral blood, taken on day 0 of AZD1222 vaccination. The sequence derives from an adult in good health.

Here the CDR3 reads CASSGRRGTYNEQFF. The CDR3 region has the DNA TGTGCCAGCAGTGGACGACGGGGGACCTACAATGAGCAGTTCTTC. The rearrangement uses TRBV27 and TRBJ2-1, with D possibly being TRBD2 (6 bases). The V gene lost 5 bases and the J gene lost 2 bases, with 13 bases spanning the gap. The CDR3 is made up of 15 amino acids. CDR1 and CDR2 from the germline V gene are MNHEY and SMNVEV (reference sequence).